Presented here are 17 T cell receptor beta chains from one specimen sequenced in a study of cytomegalovirus exposure and HLA in healthy donors. Profiling relied on immunoSEQ multiplex PCR, and the TCRdb table lists in-frame clones only, not all of them. The data hold 55,000 to 70,000 clones, with more than 85% observed a single time. The sample was PBMCs. Receptors were obtained from a woman aged 25 to 39 in good health and CMV-seronegative.

This rearrangement joins TRBV6-5 to TRBJ2-5, with 8 bases matching TRBD2. Germline V gene sequence: CDR1 MNHEY, CDR2 SVGAGI. The CDR3 spans 15 residues. The V gene end was trimmed by 0 bases and the J gene end by 5 bases; junction bases not matched to a gene: 5. In DNA form, the CDR3 reads TGTGCCAGCAGTTACTCGGCGGGGGGCCTGGAGACCCAGTACTTC. It translates to CASSYSAGGLETQYF.

This clone showed up just once. The rearrangement links TRBV19 to TRBJ2-7; D unclear. Germline V gene data show CDR1 as LNHDA and CDR2 as SQIVND (reference sequence). The V and J ends lost 4 bases and 1 base respectively, with 14 bases between them. The CDR3 totals 15 residues. CDR3 in amino acids: CASSTLGAHSYEQYF. In DNA form, the CDR3 reads TGTGCCAGTAGTACACTCGGAGCGCATTCCTACGAGCAGTACTTC.

V gene TRBV5-1 combines with J gene TRBJ2-1; 11 bases are shared with TRBD1. Losses at the gene ends were 3 bases for V and 7 bases for J; bases not matched to a gene: 6. This CDR3 has 15 residues. The germline gives CDR1 SGHRS, CDR2 YFSETQ. This CDR3 reads CASSYGQGAGNEQFF. CDR3 nucleotide sequence: TGCGCCAGCAGCTATGGACAGGGGGCTGGAAATGAGCAGTTCTTC.

The CDR3 region is CASSSSWDSGSYEQYF. The CDR3 DNA is TGTGCCAGCAGCTCCTCGTGGGACTCCGGCTCCTACGAGCAGTACTTC. The chain has TRBV7-9 and TRBJ2-7; tentatively, D is TRBD2 (6 bases). Germline V gene sequence: CDR1 SEHNR, CDR2 FQNEAQ (reference sequence). The CDR3 sequence is 16 residues long. The V end lost 4 bases, the J end lost 0 bases, and 16 bases lay between the germline ends. Using reference TRBV7-9 and TRBJ2-7 for the parts outside the CDR3, the full variable domain is DTGVSQNPRHKITKRGQNVTFRCDPISEHNRLYWYRQTLGQGPEFLTYFQNEAQLEKSRLLSDRFSAERPKGSFSTLEIQRTEQGDSAMYLCASSSSWDSGSYEQYFGPGTRLTVT.

The chain links TRBV18 to TRBJ1-1; D ambiguous. Germline V gene data show CDR1 as KGHSH and CDR2 as LQKENI. The CDR3 length is 11 residues. V gave up 6 bases and J gave up 8 bases, with 10 bases separating them. CDR3 loop: CASSREAEAFF. The CDR3 bases are TGTGCCAGCTCGAGGGAAGCGGAAGCTTTCTTT. The variable domain in full, with the rest retrieved from reference TRBV18 and TRBJ1-1, is NAGVMQNPRHLVRRRGQEARLRCSPMKGHSHVYWYRQLPEEGLKFMVYLQKENIIDESGMPKERFSAEFPKEGPSILRIQQVVRGDSAAYFCASSREAEAFFGQGTRLTVV.

The V and J genes are TRBV7-6 and TRBJ2-2, with 8 bases fitting TRBD1. The V segment lost 3 bases and the J segment 3 bases; nucleotides outside the gene matches: 3. Germline values: CDR1 SGHVS, CDR2 FNYEAQ. The CDR3 runs 15 residues. The CDR3 region has the DNA TGTGCCAGCAGCTTCGGGACAGGAGACACCGGGGAGCTGTTTTTT. It translates to CASSFGTGDTGELFF.

As DNA, the CDR3 is TGCGCCAGCAGCCAAGATACGCTAGCGGGACCCAATGAGCAGTTCTTC. It translates to CASSQDTLAGPNEQFF. The chain is built from TRBV4-1 and TRBJ2-1, with TRBD2 matching over 9 bases. Germline trimming cut 0 bases from V and 6 bases from J; bases unmatched to any gene: 6. The CDR3 runs to 16 residues. Germline loops: CDR1 MGHRA, CDR2 YSYEKL.

V and J are TRBV27 and TRBJ1-4; D not certain. This CDR3 spans 15 amino acids. V dropped 9 bases and J dropped 0 bases, with 14 bases sitting between them. Per the germline V gene, CDR1 is MNHEY and CDR2 is SMNVEV (reference sequence). CDR3 sequence reads: CARREPTTTNEKLFF. The CDR3 nucleotides read TGTGCCAGAAGAGAACCGACAACAACTAATGAAAAACTGTTTTTT.

The chain employs TRBV9 and TRBJ1-5; 10 nucleotides line up with TRBD1. The junction had 6 bases not matched to a gene; V was cut back by 4 bases and J by 5 bases. Germline V gene sequence: CDR1 SGDLS, CDR2 YYNGEE. CDR3 size: 15 residues. The CDR3 region is CASSLAGQGDQPQHF. CDR3 sequence (DNA): TGTGCCAGCAGCCTAGCCGGACAGGGGGATCAGCCCCAGCATTTT.

The gene calls are TRBV18 and TRBJ1-1; possibly TRBD1 for D (6 bases). Germline V gene lookup returns CDR1 KGHSH and CDR2 LQKENI. This CDR3 region has 14 residues. The V gene lost 3 bases and the J gene lost 3 bases, with 11 bases spanning the gap. In DNA form, the CDR3 reads TGTGCCAGCTCACCTCTGGGGGCGGACACTGAAGCTTTCTTT. Amino acid sequence: CASSPLGADTEAFF.

V usage is TRBV7-2 and J usage is TRBJ1-1; D possibly corresponds to TRBD1 (5 bases). Trimming cost V 4 bases and J 4 bases, with 16 bases left between them. The germline V gene encodes CDR1 SGHTA and CDR2 FQGNSA. This CDR3 spans 15 amino acids. CDR3 sequence: CASSSYGGGGTEAFF. In DNA, the CDR3 is TGTGCCAGCAGCTCTTACGGGGGAGGTGGCACTGAAGCTTTCTTT.

The J gene is TRBJ1-2, the V gene TRBV7-8; 7 bases line up with TRBD1. V shed 3 bases, J shed 0 bases, and the junction held 1 base outside the gene matches. The CDR3 covers 14 residues. Germline V gives CDR1 SGHVS, CDR2 FQNEAQ. The CDR3 here is CASSFGTANYGYTF. CDR3 sequence (DNA): TGTGCCAGCAGCTTCGGGACAGCTAACTATGGCTACACCTTC.

This clone appeared a single time. The V gene is TRBV11-3, the J gene TRBJ2-7; no firm D call. The CDR3 is 14 residues long. The germline V and J ends were trimmed by 5 bases and 7 bases, with 18 bases remaining between them. In germline, CDR1 is SGHNT, CDR2 YENEEA. This CDR3 is CASSPEESSREQYF. The CDR3 region has the DNA TGTGCCAGCAGCCCCGAGGAATCCTCACGGGAGCAGTACTTC.

The chain uses TRBV6-5 and TRBJ1-5, with D unresolved. Trimming left V 0 bases short and J 0 bases short, with 6 bases between. Germline V gene data show CDR1 as MNHEY and CDR2 as SVGAGI. CDR3 length equals 15 residues. The CDR3 region is CASSYSAHSNQPQHF. The CDR3 coding sequence is TGTGCCAGCAGTTACTCGGCTCATAGCAATCAGCCCCAGCATTTT.

This chain uses TRBV7-3 with TRBJ1-5; a possible D gene is TRBD1 (6 bases). The CDR3 loop spans 13 amino acids. The germline gives CDR1 SGHTA, CDR2 FQGTGA. V was cut by 5 bases and J by 8 bases, with 13 bases left in between. CDR3 in DNA: TGTGCCAGCAGCGTACAGGGTTTGGAGCCCCAGCATTTT. The encoded protein is CASSVQGLEPQHF.

The V and J genes are TRBV7-2 and TRBJ2-2; 14 positions agree with TRBD2. J gave up 5 bases and V 5 bases, and 7 bases lay outside the gene matches. Germline V CDR1 and CDR2: SGHTA, FQGNSA. This CDR3 spans 17 amino acids. The CDR3 loop is CASSLRLAGGPTGELFF. In DNA form, the CDR3 reads TGTGCCAGCAGCCTCCGACTAGCGGGAGGGCCTACCGGGGAGCTGTTTTTT.

The V and J genes are TRBV5-4 and TRBJ2-3; the D gene is possibly TRBD1 (6 bases). The germline CDR1 and CDR2 sequences are SGHNT and YYREEE (reference sequence). The CDR3 extends over 15 amino acids. Trimming cost V 4 bases and J 4 bases, with 16 bases left between them. CDR3 region: CASSLIQGQADTQYF. The CDR3 nucleotides read TGTGCCAGCAGCCTGATCCAGGGGCAAGCAGATACGCAGTATTTT.